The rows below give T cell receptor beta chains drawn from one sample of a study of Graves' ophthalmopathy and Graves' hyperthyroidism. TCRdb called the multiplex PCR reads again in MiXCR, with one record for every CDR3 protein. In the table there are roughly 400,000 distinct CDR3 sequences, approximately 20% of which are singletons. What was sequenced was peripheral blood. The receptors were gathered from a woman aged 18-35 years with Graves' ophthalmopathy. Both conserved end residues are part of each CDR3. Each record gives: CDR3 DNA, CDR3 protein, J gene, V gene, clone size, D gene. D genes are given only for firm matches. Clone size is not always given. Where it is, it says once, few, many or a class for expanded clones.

TGTGCCAGCAGTAAGGACAGGGGTTACGAGCAGTACTTC | CASSKDRGYEQYF | TRBJ2-7 | TRBV6-1 | few | TRBD1
TGCAGTGCTATCAATTCCGACAGTCGTACTGAAGCTTTCTTT | CSAINSDSRTEAFF | TRBJ1-1 | TRBV20-1 | . | .
TGTGCCAGCAGGACCGGAGTGACTGATGGCTACACCTTC | CASRTGVTDGYTF | TRBJ1-2 | TRBV6-2/TRBV6-3 | many | .
TGTGCCAGCAGCCCACAGCGTAGCAATCAGCCCCAGCATTTT | CASSPQRSNQPQHF | TRBJ1-5 | TRBV7-3 | many | .
TGTGCCAGCAGCTTAGAAGGGACAGGGTTTGAAGCTTTCTTT | CASSLEGTGFEAFF | TRBJ1-1 | TRBV11-1 | once | TRBD1
TGTGCCACCCAAGGGGGGGGAGCGGGTTCACCCCTCCACTTT | CATQGGGAGSPLHF | TRBJ1-6 | TRBV6-1 | . | .
TGTGCCAGCAGTTACTCGACTCTCAGAGCCGGGGAGCTGTTTTTT | CASSYSTLRAGELFF | TRBJ2-2 | TRBV6-5 | many | .
TGTGCCACCAGTGATTTCAAAGGCTACACCTTC | CATSDFKGYTF | TRBJ1-2 | TRBV24-1 | . | .
TGTGCCAGCAGTGTACGGCGGCCCTACGAGCAGTACTTC | CASSVRRPYEQYF | TRBJ2-7 | TRBV28 | many | .
TGTGCCAGCAGTCCCGACGGCGACGTATCTGAAGCTTTCTTT | CASSPDGDVSEAFF | TRBJ1-1 | TRBV27 | once | .
TGTGCCAGCAAGCCGGGACTGTCGAACACTGAAGCTTTCTTT | CASKPGLSNTEAFF | TRBJ1-1 | TRBV12-3/TRBV12-4 | . | .
TGTGCCAGCAGCTCGCCGGGGGTCTCTGAAGCTTTCTTT | CASSSPGVSEAFF | TRBJ1-1 | TRBV9 | many | .
TGTGCCAGCAGTTTCTCCAGACAGGGGAGTTCCTACGAGCAGTACTTC | CASSFSRQGSSYEQYF | TRBJ2-7 | TRBV6-2/TRBV6-3 | many | TRBD1
TGTGCCAGCAGTTTGGGACAGGGGCAGCCCCAGCATTTT | CASSLGQGQPQHF | TRBJ1-5 | TRBV12-3/TRBV12-4 | many | TRBD1
TGCGCCAGCAGCCGGTCGGTCACGTTTAAGGAGGCAGATACGCAGTATTTT | CASSRSVTFKEADTQYF | TRBJ2-3 | TRBV4-3 | many | .
TGTGCCAGCAAGGGGGGGAAGGGGTCCAACTATGGCTACACCTTC | CASKGGKGSNYGYTF | TRBJ1-2 | TRBV6-5 | many | .
TGCGCCAGCAGCCAAGTCCGCCCCGGGGTCAAGGGAATGGGCGAGCAGTACTTC | CASSQVRPGVKGMGEQYF | TRBJ2-7 | TRBV4-3 | many | .
TGTGCCAGCCGGACAGAGGGAGAGACCCAGTACTTC | CASRTEGETQYF | TRBJ2-5 | TRBV6-1 | many | .
TGTGCCAGCAGCGCAGAACCGGGACTACGCTACGAGCAGTACTTC | CASSAEPGLRYEQYF | TRBJ2-7 | TRBV9 | many | TRBD2